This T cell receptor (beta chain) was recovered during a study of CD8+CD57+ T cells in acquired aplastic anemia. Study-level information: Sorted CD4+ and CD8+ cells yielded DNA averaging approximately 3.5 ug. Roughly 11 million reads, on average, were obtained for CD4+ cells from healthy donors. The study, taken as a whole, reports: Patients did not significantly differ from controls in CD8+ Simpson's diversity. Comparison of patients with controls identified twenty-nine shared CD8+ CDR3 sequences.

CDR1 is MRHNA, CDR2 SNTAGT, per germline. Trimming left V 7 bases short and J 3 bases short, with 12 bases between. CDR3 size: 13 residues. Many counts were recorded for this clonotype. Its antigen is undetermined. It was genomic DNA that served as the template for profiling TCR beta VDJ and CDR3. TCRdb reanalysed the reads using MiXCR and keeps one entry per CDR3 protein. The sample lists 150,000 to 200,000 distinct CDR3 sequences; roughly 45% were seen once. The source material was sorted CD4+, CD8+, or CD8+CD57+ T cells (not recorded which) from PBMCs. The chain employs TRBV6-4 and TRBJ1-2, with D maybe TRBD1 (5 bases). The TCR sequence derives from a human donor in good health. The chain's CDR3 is CASKRDGDYGYTF. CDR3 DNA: TGTGCCAGCAAAAGGGACGGGGACTATGGCTACACCTTC.